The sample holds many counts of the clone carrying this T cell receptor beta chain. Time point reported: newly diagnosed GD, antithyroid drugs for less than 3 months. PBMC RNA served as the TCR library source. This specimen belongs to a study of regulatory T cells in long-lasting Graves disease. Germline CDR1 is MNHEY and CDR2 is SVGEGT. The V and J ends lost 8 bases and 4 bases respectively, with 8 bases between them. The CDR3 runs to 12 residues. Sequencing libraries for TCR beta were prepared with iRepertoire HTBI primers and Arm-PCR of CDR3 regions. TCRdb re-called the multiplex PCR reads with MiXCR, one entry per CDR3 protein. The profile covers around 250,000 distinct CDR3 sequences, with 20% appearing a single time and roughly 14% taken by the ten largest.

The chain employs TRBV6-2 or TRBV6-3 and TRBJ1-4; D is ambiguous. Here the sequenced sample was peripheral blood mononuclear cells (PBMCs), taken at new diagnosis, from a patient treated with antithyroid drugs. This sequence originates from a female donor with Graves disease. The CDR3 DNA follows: TGTGCCAGCCGGCCCAATAATGAAAAACTGTTTTTT. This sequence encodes CASRPNNEKLFF.